The present T cell receptor (beta chain) was sequenced within a study of T cell clonality in common variable immunodeficiency. Blood samples were heparinized, about 5 to 9 ml per donor. The CDR3 is made up of 14 amino acids. Looked up from germline, CDR1 is SGHKS and CDR2 is YYEKEE (reference sequence). V was pared by 5 bases and J by 3 bases, with 7 bases of the junction left unmatched. Data came from immunoSEQ multiplex PCR; TCRdb stores just in-frame clones and leaves some out. Sampling found about 64,000 clones, none seen once. This clone was observed many times. Its antigen remains unidentified. With the read ending 3 residues before the CDR3 end, the germline J gene is used to fill in that end. Study-level results: Fewer deletions and N-nucleotide insertions were reportedly seen in common variable immunodeficiency TCR beta sequences. Compared with healthy controls, CVID subjects showed increased TCRbeta clonality, mostly in about a third.

The sample was peripheral blood mononuclear cells. The sequence was obtained from a person between 18 and 75 years old in good health. The chain employs TRBV5-5 and TRBJ1-2; 7 bases are shared with TRBD1. CDR3 sequence reads: CASSWGDSYYGYTF. The sequenced CDR3 bases are TGTGCCAGCAGTTGGGGGGACAGCTACTATGGC.